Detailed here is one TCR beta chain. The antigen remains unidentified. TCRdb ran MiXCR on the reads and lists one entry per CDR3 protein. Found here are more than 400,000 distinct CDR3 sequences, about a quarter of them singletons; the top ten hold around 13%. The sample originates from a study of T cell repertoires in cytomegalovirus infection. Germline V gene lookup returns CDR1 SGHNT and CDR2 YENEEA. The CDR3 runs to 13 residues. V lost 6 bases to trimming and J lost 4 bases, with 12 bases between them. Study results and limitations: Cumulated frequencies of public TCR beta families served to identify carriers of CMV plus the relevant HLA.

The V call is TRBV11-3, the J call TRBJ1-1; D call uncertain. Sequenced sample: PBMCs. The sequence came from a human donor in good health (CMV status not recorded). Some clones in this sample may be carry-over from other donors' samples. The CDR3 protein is CASSPTGITEAFF. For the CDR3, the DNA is TGTGCCAGCAGTCCAACCGGGATCACTGAAGCTTTCTTT.